This T cell receptor (beta chain) was identified during a study of T cell responses to AZD1222 COVID-19 vaccine. Study as a whole: Second-dose recipients at about 4 or about 12 weeks were treated as one pooled group. Study conclusions and caveats: Sampling captured repertoires only after the peak T cell response. Within unmutated variant regions lay the reported targets of nearly half of spike-specific TCRs. Donors were chiefly white British, with a greater number of females, and clonal diversity was perhaps underestimated.

In regard to this clone: Its target is not known.

Sequenced by immunoSEQ multiplex PCR; TCRdb stores in-frame clones only, minus some. In the table there are about 55,000 clones, 70% to 90% of which are singletons. Per the germline V gene, CDR1 is SEHNR and CDR2 is FQNEAQ (reference sequence). V gave up 5 bases and J gave up 8 bases; unmatched junction bases: 2. The CDR3 contains 11 residues. The sample in question was peripheral blood, obtained on day 0 of AZD1222 vaccination. The sequence derives from an adult in good health. The chain carries TRBV7-9 and TRBJ1-2, with TRBD1 identical over 7 bases. The CDR3 nucleotides read TGTGCCAGCAGCCAGACAGGGGGCTACACCTTC. The encoded protein is CASSQTGGYTF.